This passage covers 24 T cell receptor beta chains from one sample sequenced in a study of T cell responses to AZD1222 COVID-19 vaccine. Profiled with immunoSEQ multiplex PCR; TCRdb holds only in-frame clones, not every one. The data hold 90,000 to 150,000 clones, with more than 70% observed a single time. The source material was peripheral blood, sampled 28 days after the second AZD1222 dose. These receptors originate from an adult who received the AZD1222 COVID-19 vaccine.

CDR3 coding DNA: TGTGCCAGTAACAGGGACAGGGGTGATAGGAATGGCTACACCTTC. Translated: CASNRDRGDRNGYTF. This chain joins TRBV19 and TRBJ1-2, with TRBD1 identical over 10 bases. CDR3 size: 15 residues. J was trimmed by 6 bases and V by 7 bases; bases with no gene match: 11. CDR1 and CDR2 from the germline V gene are LNHDA and SQIVND (reference sequence).

V and J are TRBV3-1 (or the pseudogene TRBV3-2) and TRBJ1-1; 11 nucleotides match TRBD1. V lost 4 bases to trimming and J lost 8 bases; unmatched junction nucleotides: 6. This CDR3 has 14 amino acids. Looked up from germline, CDR1 is LGHDT and CDR2 is YNNKEL (reference sequence). CDR3 sequence: CASSLSGTGGEAFF. CDR3 sequence (DNA): TGTGCCAGCAGCCTCTCCGGGACAGGGGGAGAAGCTTTCTTT.

The chain is built from TRBV10-3 and TRBJ2-7; 8 nucleotides line up with TRBD2. CDR3 length equals 17 residues. The germline CDR1 and CDR2 sequences are ENHRY and SYGVKD. The trim removed 6 bases at V and 4 bases at J, leaving 17 bases unmatched. CDR3 residues: CAIRGTRGKHPTYEQYF. CDR3 sequence (DNA): TGTGCCATCAGAGGGACTAGGGGCAAGCACCCCACTTACGAGCAGTACTTC.

This chain joins TRBV3-1 (or the pseudogene TRBV3-2) and TRBJ2-3; D remains ambiguous. The V end was cut by 3 bases, the J end by 6 bases, with 10 bases between. This CDR3 is 13 amino acids long. Germline assignment: CDR1 LGHDT and CDR2 YNNKEL (reference sequence). CDR3 loop: CASSQVLGDTQYF. DNA for the CDR3: TGTGCCAGCAGCCAGGTCTTGGGGGATACGCAGTATTTT.

The V and J genes are TRBV5-4 and TRBJ2-1, with D uncertain. The CDR3 totals 16 residues. CDR1 is SGHNT and CDR2 is YYREEE in the germline V gene (reference sequence). With 4 bases removed from V and 4 bases from J, the gap between germline ends came to 18 bases. CDR3 DNA sequence: TGTGCCAGCAGCCCTCTCTTCGAGGATAGGTACAATGAGCAGTTCTTC. Translated: CASSPLFEDRYNEQFF.

J is TRBJ1-1 and V is TRBV28; 9 bases are shared with TRBD1. Per the germline V gene, CDR1 is MDHEN and CDR2 is SYDVKM. The CDR3 consists of 15 residues. The trim removed 7 bases at V and 8 bases at J, leaving 14 bases unmatched. CDR3 in DNA: TGTGCCAGCAACCCCAACAGGGGGCTGAGTTCGGAAGCTTTCTTT. Its translation: CASNPNRGLSSEAFF. The entire variable domain, with the rest obtained from reference TRBV28 and TRBJ1-1, is as follows: DVKVTQSSRYLVKRTGEKVFLECVQDMDHENMFWYRQDPGLGLRLIYFSYDVKMKEKGDIPEGYSVSREKKERFSLILESASTNQTSMYLCASNPNRGLSSEAFFGQGTRLTVV.

The chain is built from TRBV12-5 and TRBJ1-3, with 7 bases fitting TRBD1. The CDR3 is made up of 15 amino acids. In germline, CDR1 is LGHNT, CDR2 FRNRAP. V shed 4 bases and J 7 bases; nucleotides not matched to a gene: 10. The CDR3 here is CASGSRQGALNTIYF. CDR3 coding DNA: TGTGCTAGTGGTTCGAGACAGGGAGCCCTCAACACCATATATTTT.

This rearrangement joins TRBV27 to TRBJ1-4; perhaps TRBD1 as D (5 bases). This CDR3 spans 18 amino acids. The germline V and J ends were trimmed by 3 bases and 0 bases, with 17 bases remaining between them. Germline values: CDR1 MNHEY, CDR2 SMNVEV (reference sequence). CDR3 residues: CASSFQGPHTSTNEKLFF. The CDR3 bases are TGTGCCAGCAGTTTCCAGGGACCCCATACTTCAACTAATGAAAAACTGTTTTTT.

The chain has TRBV5-1 and TRBJ2-3, with 9 bases matching TRBD2. Trimming took 3 bases from V and 8 from J; bases not matched to a gene: 10. The germline CDR1 and CDR2 sequences are SGHRS and YFSETQ. The CDR3 totals 15 residues. The CDR3 nucleotides are TGCGCCAGCAGCTCACCGGGACTAGCATCGGGTACGCAGTATTTT. It codes for CASSSPGLASGTQYF.

The CDR3: CASSLETSGRHFYEQYF. In DNA, the CDR3 is TGCGCCAGCAGCTTGGAGACTAGCGGGAGACATTTCTACGAGCAGTACTTC. The rearrangement joins TRBV5-1 to TRBJ2-7; 12 positions match TRBD2. Germline V gene lookup returns CDR1 SGHRS and CDR2 YFSETQ. There are 17 residues in the CDR3. V shed 0 bases and J 3 bases; nucleotides not matched to a gene: 7.

The genes are TRBV6-2 or TRBV6-3 and TRBJ1-5, with no clear D. Germline lookup yields CDR1 MNHEY and CDR2 SVGEGT. V was trimmed by 5 bases and J by 2 bases, leaving 19 bases between them. The CDR3 is 17 amino acids. CDR3 protein: CASSKQRRYSGNQPQHF. CDR3 bases: TGTGCCAGCAGTAAACAAAGACGGTATAGTGGCAATCAGCCCCAGCATTTT.

The chain combines TRBV5-4 with TRBJ2-7, with a weak D call TRBD2 (5 bases). This CDR3 has 13 residues. CDR1 and CDR2 (germline): SGHNT, YYREEE (reference sequence). V was pared by 4 bases and J by 4 bases, with 12 bases between. The CDR3 bases are TGTGCCAGCAGCAAGTCGGGGAGTTACGAGCAGTACTTC. Translating gives CASSKSGSYEQYF.

The chain has TRBV7-9 and TRBJ2-7; 13 nucleotides align to TRBD2. V shed 5 bases, J shed 1 base, and the junction held 2 bases outside the gene matches. Germline CDR1 and CDR2: SEHNR and FQNEAQ (reference sequence). CDR3 length equals 15 residues. As DNA, the CDR3 is TGTGCCAGCAGCCCGGGACTAGCGGGATCCTACGAGCAGTACTTC. Translating it yields CASSPGLAGSYEQYF.

V and J are TRBV5-8 and TRBJ1-4, with unresolved D. This CDR3 is 17 amino acids long. Germline CDR1 is SGHTS and CDR2 is YDEGEE. The V gene lost 2 bases and the J gene lost 4 bases, with 18 bases spanning the gap. The CDR3 DNA reads as TGTGCCAGCAGCTTTCTTCCCTCCTGGTCAATTAATGAAAAACTGTTTTTT. This sequence encodes CASSFLPSWSINEKLFF.

The rearrangement uses TRBV27 and TRBJ1-1, with D maybe TRBD1 (6 bases). The CDR3 covers 16 residues. The germline CDR1 and CDR2 sequences are MNHEY and SMNVEV (reference sequence). Trimming shortened V by 5 bases and J by 0 bases, and 16 bases separated the two germline ends. DNA of the CDR3: TGTGCCAGCAGTCCTCGACAGGCTTTAATGAACACTGAAGCTTTCTTT. It yields the protein CASSPRQALMNTEAFF.

The chain joins TRBV7-2 to TRBJ2-7; D gene uncertain. Germline CDR1 SGHTA, CDR2 FQGNSA. The V gene lost 2 bases and the J gene lost 3 bases, with 8 bases spanning the gap. The CDR3 extends over 13 amino acids. The CDR3 nucleotides are TGTGCCAGCAGCTTATCCAGATTCTACGAGCAGTACTTC. The encoded protein is CASSLSRFYEQYF.

The rearrangement links TRBV7-3 to TRBJ2-5; 11 positions match TRBD2. J lost 4 bases, V lost 5 bases, and 6 bases had no gene match. In germline, CDR1 is SGHTA, CDR2 FQGTGA. The CDR3 has 15 amino acids. CDR3 amino acids: CASSPLAGVGETQYF. The CDR3 DNA reads as TGTGCCAGCAGCCCACTAGCGGGAGTAGGAGAGACCCAGTACTTC.

V is TRBV20-1 and J is TRBJ2-3; D possibly uses TRBD1 or TRBD2 (6 bases each). Deletions cut 3 bases from V and 0 bases from J, with 16 bases between. The CDR3 loop spans 16 amino acids. Germline V gene data show CDR1 as DFQATT and CDR2 as SNEGSKA (reference sequence). This CDR3 reads CSASLDGGESTDTQYF. As DNA, the CDR3 is TGCAGTGCTAGTCTCGACGGGGGCGAGAGCACAGATACGCAGTATTTT.

The chain couples TRBV5-5 to TRBJ1-4; D is ambiguous. Trimming took 0 bases from V and 0 from J, leaving 18 bases between them. This CDR3 is built from 19 residues. Looked up from germline, CDR1 is SGHKS and CDR2 is YYEKEE (reference sequence). CDR3 region: CASSLGVRSGAPTNEKLFF. CDR3 coding DNA: TGTGCCAGCAGCTTGGGGGTAAGGAGCGGCGCGCCAACTAATGAAAAACTGTTTTTT.

The chain employs TRBV27 and TRBJ2-7, with D possibly being TRBD1 (6 bases). The length of the CDR3 is 13 residues. From germline, CDR1 is MNHEY and CDR2 SMNVEV (reference sequence). V lost 6 bases and J lost 2, with 11 bases in between. The CDR3 spells CASRGAPTYEQYF. The DNA of the CDR3 is TGTGCCAGCAGGGGGGCCCCTACCTACGAGCAGTACTTC.

In this sample, this clone turned up a few times. The chain recombines TRBV7-6 with TRBJ2-3; 11 bases agree with TRBD2. Germline CDR1 reads SGHVS; CDR2 reads FNYEAQ. V shed 5 bases and J 2 bases; nucleotides not matched to a gene: 9. The CDR3 has 17 residues. The CDR3 DNA reads TGTGCCAGCAGCCGAAGGGGGACTAGCGGAACCACAGATACGCAGTATTTT. It yields the protein CASSRRGTSGTTDTQYF.

V gene TRBV9 combines with J gene TRBJ1-1; 7 bases map to TRBD1. Germline-derived CDR1 and CDR2 are SGDLS and YYNGEE. The ends lost 4 bases at V and 1 base at J; junction bases unmatched: 4. CDR3 length equals 14 residues. The CDR3 reads CASSTSGGNTEAFF. The DNA of the CDR3 is TGTGCCAGCAGCACTTCAGGGGGGAACACTGAAGCTTTCTTT.

The chain combines TRBV6-4 with TRBJ1-6, with a possible D match to TRBD1 (6 bases). This CDR3 is built from 15 residues. Trimming removed 6 bases at V and 9 bases at J, with 18 bases between. Germline V lookup: CDR1 MRHNA, CDR2 SNTAGT. CDR3 DNA sequence: TGTGCCAGCAGCCCGGAACAGGGTGTGGGTTCACCCCTCCACTTT. Translation gives CASSPEQGVGSPLHF.

V usage is TRBV9 and J usage is TRBJ2-7, with D perhaps TRBD1 (5 bases). CDR3 length equals 13 residues. The germline V gene has CDR1 SGDLS and CDR2 YYNGEE. V was shortened by 3 bases and J by 9 bases, with 16 bases between the two germline ends. The CDR3 is CASSAVHRGRQYF. CDR3 nucleotide sequence: TGTGCCAGCAGCGCGGTTCATAGGGGCCGGCAGTACTTC.